A single count supports the clone carrying this T cell receptor (beta chain). This entry belongs to a study of blood T cell repertoires in COVID-19. Study as a whole: Researchers got acute and convalescent COVID-19 samples from the United States, Italy and Spain.

During active infection, Seattle patients enrolled and were then monitored through disease. Methods used by the authors: Estimates of nucleated cell counts were drawn from the amplification of reference gene primers. Measured with immunoSEQ multiplex PCR; TCRdb has only the in-frame clones, and not every one. That table is the source of V, J and clone size, and D and trimming were worked out from the DNA. The sample contains 150,000 to 200,000 clones, around four fifths of which appear only once. V lost 10 bases to trimming and J lost 1 base, with 17 bases between them. The germline V gene has CDR1 MNHEY and CDR2 SVGAGI. CDR3 length: 14 residues.

This chain links TRBV6-5 with TRBJ2-7; D ambiguous. Sequencing input: peripheral blood. The clonotype originates from a woman of 80 years or more with COVID-19, enrolled during active disease. CDR3 sequence: CATKPGPASYEQYF. The CDR3 nucleotides are TGTGCCACGAAGCCAGGCCCAGCTTCCTACGAGCAGTACTTC.